The sequence of this T cell receptor (beta chain) was determined in a study of CD8+ T cells in alopecia areata. Study in general: Administration of oral tofacitinib to treated patients was at 5 to 10 mg twice daily.

Germline-derived CDR1 and CDR2 are SGHVS and FQNEAQ. The CDR3 totals 13 residues. Trimming shortened V by 5 bases and J by 3 bases, and 10 bases separated the two germline ends. Regarding treatment: oral pan-JAK inhibitor, 5-10 mg twice daily. Sequencing used cDNA as its template, made by extracting RNA and reverse transcribing it. TCRdb keeps only in-frame clones here, not all; method: immunoSEQ multiplex PCR. The data contain approximately 150,000 clones, 58% of them singletons. Note on this clone: Its antigen remains unidentified.

Broader study findings: Affected scalp, especially in alopecia totalis/universalis, had a higher clonality than normal scalp did.

This clonotype was obtained from a human donor with alopecia areata. Specimen: CD4+ T cells sorted from blood, collected at roughly week 58, from a patient treated with tofacitinib. This chain joins TRBV7-8 and TRBJ1-1, with D perhaps matching TRBD1 (6 bases). The CDR3 protein is CASSPWTDTEAFF. The CDR3 nucleotides are TGTGCCAGCAGCCCGTGGACAGACACTGAAGCTTTCTTT.